The 27 T cell receptor beta chains presented below share a single source sample, sequenced in a study of blood T cell repertoires in COVID-19. Only in-frame clones appear in the TCRdb table, and some are missing; sequencing was by immunoSEQ multiplex PCR. The sample contains 350,000 to 450,000 clones, more than 85% of which appear only once. The sequenced sample was peripheral blood. These receptors were obtained from a human donor in a cohort sampled during active COVID-19.

This clone was recorded once. The chain uses TRBV6-6 and TRBJ2-7; D remains ambiguous. The CDR3 has 15 amino acids. The germline V gene encodes CDR1 MNHNY and CDR2 SVGAGI (reference sequence). Trimming removed 0 bases from V and 0 bases from J, with 9 bases in between. DNA for the CDR3: TGTGCCAGCAGTTACTCACTCGATAACTCCTACGAGCAGTACTTC. It yields the protein CASSYSLDNSYEQYF.

Only one count was recorded for this clone. This chain joins TRBV6-1 and TRBJ1-2; D remains unclear. Germline V gene data show CDR1 as MNHNS and CDR2 as SASEGT. This CDR3 has 15 amino acids. Deletions cut 3 bases from V and 4 bases from J, with 15 bases between. The CDR3 here is CASSDTLELTYGYTF. CDR3 nucleotides: TGTGCCAGCAGTGATACGCTGGAGTTGACCTATGGCTACACCTTC.

This clone was seen a handful of times. An end of the junction does not agree with germline; a read error may underlie this. The chain combines TRBV7-2 with TRBJ2-3, with D perhaps matching TRBD2 (5 bases). The germline gives CDR1 SGHTA, CDR2 FQGNSA. The length of the CDR3 is 13 residues. The CDR3 bases are TGTGCCAGCAGCTCCCGTAGCGCCCAGACTCCCTTTTTT. This sequence encodes CASSSRSAQTPFF.

Only a few counts were recorded for this clone. V gene TRBV6-5 combines with J gene TRBJ1-2; D is perhaps TRBD1 (6 bases). Trimming took 7 bases from V and 3 from J, leaving 18 bases between them. Germline CDR1 is MNHEY and CDR2 is SVGAGI. CDR3 size: 15 residues. CDR3 region: CASTPTGPGDYGYTF. CDR3 sequence (DNA): TGTGCCAGCACTCCCACGGGCCCAGGGGACTATGGCTACACCTTC.

A note on this clone: No DNA is shown, since the ends of the CDR3 on it are uncertain; the CDR3 is the one TCRdb lists. This rearrangement joins TRBV7-8 to TRBJ2-1; the table names TRBD1, a call not compared with the DNA. The germline CDR1 and CDR2 sequences are SGHVS and FQNEAQ. Termini included, the CDR3 measures 16 amino acids. CDR3: CASSGFGPGEYNEQFF.

The chain uses TRBV11-2 and TRBJ2-5, with TRBD2 matching 11 bases. Germline values: CDR1 SGHAT, CDR2 FQNNGV. The CDR3 is 15 residues long. J lost 7 bases, V lost 2 bases, and 6 bases had no gene match. The CDR3 sequence is CASSLPSGRRLTQYF. The CDR3 DNA sequence: TGTGCCAGCAGCTTACCTAGCGGGAGGCGTCTGACCCAGTACTTC.

The rearrangement joins TRBV5-4 to TRBJ2-1; TRBD2 aligns across 7 bases. The V segment lost 4 bases and the J segment 5 bases; nucleotides outside the gene matches: 6. Germline-derived CDR1 and CDR2 are SGHNT and YYREEE (reference sequence). CDR3 length: 14 residues. The CDR3: CASSRGTTDNEQFF. The CDR3 nucleotides are TGTGCCAGCAGCCGTGGGACTACAGACAATGAGCAGTTCTTC.

This clone is a singleton in its sample. V usage is TRBV11-2 and J usage is TRBJ2-2; weak D call: TRBD2 (5 bases). Trimming pared 3 bases from V and 3 bases from J, leaving 17 bases between. The CDR3 spans 17 residues. Germline CDR1 is SGHAT and CDR2 is FQNNGV. The CDR3, as DNA: TGTGCCAGCAGCTTTCCCCATGAGGGCTTGGACACCGGGGAGCTGTTTTTT. This codes for CASSFPHEGLDTGELFF.

CDR3 nucleotide sequence: TGTGCCAGCAGTAAATCAGGGGGACTAGGTATCGGGGAGCTGTTTTTT. Its protein is CASSKSGGLGIGELFF. The chain uses TRBV27 and TRBJ2-2, with a weak D call TRBD2 (8 bases). The length of the CDR3 is 16 residues. Trimming left V 5 bases short and J 7 bases short, with 20 bases between. In germline, CDR1 is MNHEY, CDR2 SMNVEV (reference sequence).

The CDR3 nucleotides are TGTGCCTGGAGTGTTATTATGGGGGGGTCCACAGATACGCAGTATTTT. Translated: CAWSVIMGGSTDTQYF. The chain is built from TRBV30 and TRBJ2-3; 7 positions agree with TRBD2. The CDR3 spans 16 residues. Trimming at V came to 0 bases and at J to 2 bases, leaving 8 bases not matched to a gene. Per germline, CDR1 GTSNPN and CDR2 SVGIG (reference sequence).

The rearrangement links TRBV28 to TRBJ2-7, with 13 bases lining up with TRBD2. Losses at the gene ends were 4 bases for V and 3 bases for J; bases not matched to a gene: 9. The germline CDR1 and CDR2 sequences are MDHEN and SYDVKM. The length of the CDR3 is 17 residues. The CDR3 reads CASSSPGLAGAVYEQYF. CDR3 nucleotide sequence: TGTGCCAGCAGTTCCCCCGGACTAGCGGGAGCGGTCTACGAGCAGTACTTC.

This clone was picked up one time. The CDR3 DNA sequence: TGTGCCAGCAGTGAATGGCAGGGCGCAAAAACGGGAGAGACCCAGTACTTC. As protein: CASSEWQGAKTGETQYF. The chain joins TRBV6-1 to TRBJ2-5; D perhaps matches TRBD1 (5 bases). The length of the CDR3 is 17 residues. Germline V lookup: CDR1 MNHNS, CDR2 SASEGT. Trimming removed 2 bases at V and 4 bases at J, with 20 bases between.

The gene calls are TRBV9 and TRBJ2-6; D perhaps matches TRBD1 (6 bases). The CDR3 extends over 15 amino acids. CDR1 and CDR2 from the germline V gene are SGDLS and YYNGEE. Deletions cut 1 base from V and 4 bases from J, with 9 bases between. The CDR3 DNA is TGTGCCAGCAGCGTACAGGGGTCCGGGGCCAACGTCCTGACTTTC. This sequence encodes CASSVQGSGANVLTF.

The V gene is TRBV11-2, the J gene TRBJ2-7, with 9 bases aligning to TRBD2. V was pared by 5 bases and J by 6 bases, with 17 bases of the junction left unmatched. This CDR3 contains 17 residues. CDR1 is SGHAT, CDR2 FQNNGV, per germline. The chain's CDR3 is CASSIGPGLAGVREQYF. CDR3 DNA: TGTGCCAGCAGCATCGGCCCTGGTTTAGCGGGAGTGCGCGAGCAGTACTTC.

The rearrangement uses TRBV7-9 and TRBJ1-4; possibly TRBD1 for D (5 bases). Germline V gives CDR1 SEHNR, CDR2 FQNEAQ (reference sequence). CDR3 length: 15 residues. Trimming left V 3 bases short and J 8 bases short, with 16 bases between. Here the CDR3 DNA reads TGTGCCAGCAGCTTCGACAGCCTGAAGGGGGAAAAACTGTTTTTT. Amino acid sequence: CASSFDSLKGEKLFF.

The rearrangement uses TRBV25-1 and TRBJ1-1; TRBD1 agrees at 7 bases. Per the germline V gene, CDR1 is MGHDK and CDR2 is SYGVNS. V was clipped by 6 bases and J by 4 bases; unmatched bases: 8. This CDR3 has 14 residues. The CDR3 DNA reads as TGTGCCAGCAGAGGGCCCCGGACAGGCACTGAAGCTTTCTTT. Amino acids: CASRGPRTGTEAFF.

The V gene is TRBV5-1, the J gene TRBJ1-2; a weak D match, TRBD1 (6 bases). The CDR3 runs to 16 residues. Germline CDR1 SGHRS, CDR2 YFSETQ. The V end lost 4 bases, the J end lost 6 bases, and 22 bases lay between the germline ends. The chain's CDR3 is CASSPGGGTLHDGYTF. CDR3 bases: TGCGCCAGCAGCCCGGGAGGGGGGACTCTTCACGATGGCTACACCTTC.

V gene TRBV6-2 or TRBV6-3 combines with J gene TRBJ1-1, with TRBD1 as a possible D gene (5 bases). Germline CDR1 reads MNHEY; CDR2 reads SVGEGT. The ends were cut back, 0 bases at V and 4 bases at J, with 18 bases in the middle. This CDR3 comprises 17 residues. The CDR3 nucleotides read TGTGCCAGCAGTTACTCGAAGGGGAGGTGGAGCAGCACTGAAGCTTTCTTT. This sequence encodes CASSYSKGRWSSTEAFF.

The chain couples TRBV10-2 to TRBJ1-1, with 11 bases fitting TRBD1. Germline assignment: CDR1 WSHSY and CDR2 SAAADI. With 6 bases clipped from V and 0 bases from J, the junction kept 6 bases outside the gene matches. This CDR3 is built from 16 residues. In nucleotides, the CDR3 is TGCGCCAGCAGAGCCGGGGACAGGGGGTTGAACACTGAAGCTTTCTTT. It translates to CASRAGDRGLNTEAFF.

CDR3 protein: CASSQVDRANQPQHF. The DNA of the CDR3 is TGCGCCAGCAGCCAAGTGGACAGGGCTAATCAGCCCCAGCATTTT. This chain connects TRBV4-1 to TRBJ1-5, with 8 positions matching TRBD1. The CDR3 is 15 amino acids. The V gene's germline CDR1 is MGHRA and CDR2 YSYEKL. The ends lost 1 base at V and 4 bases at J; junction bases unmatched: 3.

The V and J genes are TRBV11-2 and TRBJ1-2; 7 positions agree with TRBD1. CDR1 SGHAT and CDR2 FQNNGV come from the germline V gene. Unmatched junction bases numbered 14, after V lost 5 bases and J lost 2 bases. The CDR3 sequence is 17 residues long. CDR3 in amino acids: CASSPTPRTGDNYGYTF. CDR3 DNA sequence: TGTGCCAGCAGCCCCACCCCCCGGACAGGAGACAACTATGGCTACACCTTC.

This rearrangement joins TRBV10-1 to TRBJ1-4; no clear D. This CDR3 spans 11 amino acids. The V end lost 6 bases, the J end lost 4 bases, and 3 bases lay between the germline ends. The germline V gene encodes CDR1 WNHNN and CDR2 SYGVQD (reference sequence). DNA of the CDR3: TGCGCCAGCAGACTTAATGAAAAACTGTTTTTT. This encodes CASRLNEKLFF.

V is TRBV27 and J is TRBJ2-7, with 7 bases matching TRBD1. This CDR3 contains 14 residues. Germline assignment: CDR1 MNHEY and CDR2 SMNVEV (reference sequence). Unmatched junction bases numbered 5, after V lost 6 bases and J lost 0 bases. The CDR3 loop reads CASRKGQLSYEQYF. CDR3 DNA sequence: TGTGCCAGCAGAAAGGGACAGCTCTCCTACGAGCAGTACTTC.

The chain has TRBV5-1 and TRBJ1-3, with D tentatively TRBD1 (6 bases). Trimming took 7 bases from V and 3 from J, leaving 17 bases between them. This CDR3 has 15 residues. From germline, CDR1 is SGHRS and CDR2 YFSETQ. In DNA, the CDR3 is TGCGCCAGCTGCTGGGACATACGGAGTGGAAACACCATATATTTT. Its translation is CASCWDIRSGNTIYF.

V and J are TRBV7-6 and TRBJ2-3; 11 nucleotides match TRBD2. Looked up from germline, CDR1 is SGHVS and CDR2 is FNYEAQ. The CDR3 spans 19 residues. V was clipped by 3 bases and J by 0 bases; unmatched bases: 11. The CDR3 nucleotides read TGTGCCAGCAGCTTTTTAGCGACTAGCGGGGAATGGAGCACAGATACGCAGTATTTT. This translates into CASSFLATSGEWSTDTQYF.

This clone has just one count. The chain carries TRBV5-1 and TRBJ1-1; possibly TRBD1 for D (5 bases). The CDR3 totals 16 residues. Trimming removed 4 bases from V and 0 bases from J, with 16 bases in between. Germline CDR1 reads SGHRS; CDR2 reads YFSETQ. The CDR3 DNA is TGCGCCAGCAGCGGAGGGTGGGGCCAGGTGAACACTGAAGCTTTCTTT. Amino acid sequence: CASSGGWGQVNTEAFF.

There are a few counts of this clone. V and J are TRBV5-6 and TRBJ1-5; D gene uncertain. Per the germline V gene, CDR1 is SGHDT and CDR2 is YYEEEE. The V and J ends lost 4 bases and 2 bases respectively, with 13 bases between them. CDR3 size: 15 residues. This CDR3 is CASSVSVRRNQPQHF. The CDR3 nucleotides read TGTGCCAGCAGCGTATCTGTCAGGCGCAATCAGCCCCAGCATTTT.